Below are 16 T cell receptor beta chains sequenced from a single sample in a study of T cell therapy after organ transplantation. The assay was immunoSEQ multiplex PCR, and TCRdb's table has in-frame clones only and misses some. The sample yields 1,000 to 1,300 clones, approximately 72% seen once. Their antigens are not known. The specimen comprised CD8+ T cells from blood, sampled before autologous CMV-specific T cell therapy. These receptor sequences come from a human patient who had received a solid organ transplant and had CMV disease.

This clone was seen a few times. The chain couples TRBV28 to TRBJ2-1, with TRBD1 as a possible D gene (5 bases). Germline CDR1 is MDHEN and CDR2 is SYDVKM. The CDR3 covers 13 residues. Trimming pared 2 bases from V and 3 bases from J, leaving 5 bases between. The DNA for the CDR3 is TGTGCCAGCAGTTTAGACAGCTACAATGAGCAGTTCTTC. Its protein is CASSLDSYNEQFF.

This CDR3 reads CASSLIGGLKNQPQHF. CDR3 nucleotides: TGTGCCAGCAGTTTAATCGGGGGCCTGAAAAATCAGCCCCAGCATTTT. The chain couples TRBV27 to TRBJ1-5, with D maybe TRBD1 (6 bases). V was pared by 2 bases and J by 4 bases, with 15 bases between. Per the germline V gene, CDR1 is MNHEY and CDR2 is SMNVEV (reference sequence). The CDR3 has 16 residues.

This clone was found once. The rearrangement joins TRBV27 to TRBJ2-1; the D is unclear. Looked up from germline, CDR1 is MNHEY and CDR2 is SMNVEV (reference sequence). The CDR3 runs to 11 residues. Trimming removed 7 bases from V and 4 bases from J, with 5 bases in between. CDR3 DNA sequence: TGTGCCAGCAAACTATACAATGAGCAGTTCTTC. Encoded protein: CASKLYNEQFF.

V is TRBV11-3 and J is TRBJ2-5; 9 bases map to TRBD1. From germline, CDR1 is SGHNT and CDR2 YENEEA. The CDR3 consists of 15 residues. Trimming took 3 bases from V and 4 from J; bases not matched to a gene: 6. This CDR3 reads CASSFWDRVGETQYF. CDR3 bases: TGTGCCAGCAGCTTTTGGGACAGGGTGGGAGAGACCCAGTACTTC. The full variable domain, with the rest looked up from reference TRBV11-3 and TRBJ2-5, is EAGVVQSPRYKIIEKKQPVAFWCNPISGHNTLYWYLQNLGQGPELLIRYENEEAVDDSQLPKDRFSAERLKGVDSTLKIQPAELGDSAVYLCASSFWDRVGETQYFGPGTRLLVL.

This chain links TRBV10-2 with TRBJ1-2; D is ambiguous. Germline assignment: CDR1 WSHSY and CDR2 SAAADI. V dropped 3 bases and J dropped 4 bases, with 12 bases sitting between them. This CDR3 has 14 residues. Written as DNA, the CDR3 is TGCGCCAGCAGTGACGTAACTCCGAGCTATGGCTACACCTTC. Translating gives CASSDVTPSYGYTF.

The chain recombines TRBV5-8 with TRBJ2-7; D remains unclear. With 5 bases removed from V and 12 bases from J, the gap between germline ends came to 9 bases. CDR3 length: 9 residues. Germline V CDR1 and CDR2: SGHTS, YDEGEE. The CDR3 DNA reads TGTGCCAGCAGTCTTTGGATGTACTTC. This translates into CASSLWMYF.

The V call is TRBV7-9, the J call TRBJ2-7, with TRBD2 matching 8 bases. The germline V gene encodes CDR1 SEHNR and CDR2 FQNEAQ (reference sequence). V lost 7 bases to trimming and J lost 2 bases; unmatched junction nucleotides: 7. This CDR3 has 14 residues. CDR3 sequence (DNA): TGTGCCAGCACCAAGTCGGGGGGGGCCTACGAGCAGTACTTC. Residues: CASTKSGGAYEQYF.

V gene TRBV6-1 combines with J gene TRBJ2-3, with unresolved D. This CDR3 is built from 13 residues. Trimming pared 3 bases from V and 7 bases from J, leaving 11 bases between. Per the germline V gene, CDR1 is MNHNS and CDR2 is SASEGT. This CDR3 is CASSDANSYTQYF. CDR3 nucleotides: TGTGCCAGCAGTGACGCCAATAGTTATACGCAGTATTTT.

The J gene is TRBJ2-1, the V gene TRBV6-6; 9 bases are a match to TRBD1. Germline V lookup: CDR1 MNHNY, CDR2 SVGAGI (reference sequence). The CDR3 runs 14 residues. V dropped 7 bases and J dropped 7; count of bases not matched to a gene: 8. In DNA form, the CDR3 reads TGTGCCAGCACACCGGGACAGGGCGTGAATGAGCAGTTCTTC. Translated, it gives CASTPGQGVNEQFF.

The chain joins TRBV7-5 to TRBJ2-1; the D call of TRBD2 is as the table states it, not checked on the DNA. TRBV7-5 has pseudogene status. CDR3 length equals 16 residues. The DNA for the CDR3 is TGTGCCAGCAGCATCCATGAGCGGGGGCTCCTCTCGGTGCAGTTCTTC. Its protein is CASSIHERGLLSVQFF.

This clone is large (0.1 to 1%) within its sample. The rearrangement links TRBV7-9 to TRBJ2-7; D is tentatively TRBD1 or TRBD2 (5 bases each). The ends were cut back, 4 bases at V and 6 bases at J, with 19 bases in the middle. Germline V gene lookup returns CDR1 SEHNR and CDR2 FQNEAQ (reference sequence). CDR3 length: 15 residues. DNA of the CDR3: TGTGCCAGCAGCTCCCGGGACCTTAACCCCGGCGAGCAGTACTTC. Its protein is CASSSRDLNPGEQYF.

The rearrangement links TRBV9 to TRBJ1-1; TRBD1 agrees at 10 bases. From germline, CDR1 is SGDLS and CDR2 YYNGEE. J lost 6 bases, V lost 1 base, and 6 bases had no gene match. The CDR3 has 15 residues. The DNA for the CDR3 is TGTGCCAGCAGCGTATCCGGACAGGGGGACCCTGAAGCTTTCTTT. This translates into CASSVSGQGDPEAFF.

V and J are TRBV7-2 and TRBJ1-6; D remains unclear. The CDR3 totals 16 residues. Germline loops: CDR1 SGHTA, CDR2 FQGNSA. Trimming took 0 bases from V and 10 from J, leaving 16 bases between them. Here the CDR3 reads CASSLAFSAGRSPLHF. CDR3 sequence (DNA): TGTGCCAGCAGCTTAGCGTTTAGCGCAGGTCGATCACCCCTCCACTTT.

J is TRBJ1-2 and V is TRBV6-5; no definite D call. The CDR3 extends over 15 amino acids. Trimming pared 0 bases from V and 4 bases from J, leaving 12 bases between. Germline V CDR1 and CDR2: MNHEY, SVGAGI. The CDR3 DNA reads as TGTGCCAGCAGTTACTCGAATACAGCGGGCTATGGCTACACCTTC. It yields the protein CASSYSNTAGYGYTF.

CDR3 sequence (DNA): TGTGCCAGCAGCTTAGAGCAACAGGGGACTGGAAACACCATATATTTT. This gives the protein CASSLEQQGTGNTIYF. The chain joins TRBV13 to TRBJ1-3, with 7 bases fitting TRBD1. The CDR3 spans 16 residues. In germline, CDR1 is PRHDT, CDR2 FYEKMQ (reference sequence). V lost 1 base, J lost 2 bases, and 5 bases stayed unmatched.

The gene calls are TRBV28 and TRBJ1-1; 7 nucleotides match TRBD1. After removal of 5 bases from V and 0 bases from J, the junction contained 3 bases not matched to a gene. The CDR3 extends over 14 amino acids. The germline gives CDR1 MDHEN, CDR2 SYDVKM. In nucleotides, the CDR3 is TGTGCCAGCAGTCCGACAGGGTTGAACACTGAAGCTTTCTTT. Its protein is CASSPTGLNTEAFF.